This T cell receptor beta chain was recovered during a study of vaccination and CD4 T cells after COVID-19. As for the study in general: The cells in question were stimulated using overlapping spike peptides derived from SARS-CoV-2, HCoV-NL63, HCoV-OC43 and HCoV-229E.

Trimming at V came to 2 bases and at J to 10 bases, leaving 4 bases not matched to a gene. There are 13 residues in the CDR3. CDR1 is MNHNS and CDR2 is SASEGT in the germline V gene. The treatment denotes: approximately 10-day PBMC culture with coronavirus spike peptide pools or control peptides (ViraFEST assay). On this clonotype: Its antigen remains unidentified.

The Oncomine TCR Beta short-read assay generated sequence data from the DNA of cultured CD4+ T cells. A single record per CDR3 protein comes from TCRdb applying MiXCR to the PCR reads. This table holds about 20,000 distinct CDR3 sequences, more than 45% found once. The chain is built from TRBV6-1 and TRBJ1-1; TRBD1 agrees at 10 bases. The sequence came from a human donor who had recovered from COVID-19. Sequenced material: CD4+ T cells from blood, cultured in vitro, taken after SARS-CoV-2 vaccination. The CDR3 protein is CASSERDRGPAFF. The CDR3 DNA follows: TGTGCCAGCAGTGAAAGGGACAGGGGTCCAGCTTTCTTT.